The clone carrying this T cell receptor beta chain was picked up many times. The CDR3 has 16 amino acids. The V gene's germline CDR1 is MGHDK and CDR2 SYGVNS. V lost 3 bases to trimming and J lost 2 bases, with 14 bases between them. This sample was taken from a study of T-cell reconstitution after alpha-beta-depleted transplantation in children. Preparation of the TCRbeta library used unique molecular identifiers. TCRdb passed the PCR reads through MiXCR, listing each CDR3 protein once. The table shows 200,000 to 250,000 distinct CDR3 sequences, with 7.5% to 10% occurring only once. The clonotype was recovered from a human donor who donated a stem cell graft to a child with SCID. The chain carries TRBV25-1 and TRBJ1-3; D is unresolved. The material sequenced was PBMCs from the stem cell graft donor, taken from the stem cell graft. This CDR3 reads CASSDSGAAPGNTIYF. In DNA, the CDR3 is TGTGCCAGCAGTGATTCCGGCGCTGCACCTGGAAACACCATATATTTT.